These 31 T cell receptor beta chains originate from one sample sequenced in a study of PD-1 blockade in classical Hodgkin lymphoma. Measured with immunoSEQ multiplex PCR; TCRdb has only the in-frame clones, and not every one. This table has about 100,000 clones, approximately 90% appearing once. No patient escaped relapse after autologous stem cell transplantation, and brentuximab vedotin exposure varied. The sequencing used peripheral blood mononuclear cells (PBMCs), collected before the second cycle of nivolumab. Receptors were obtained from a human donor with classical Hodgkin lymphoma.

The rearrangement uses TRBV5-1 and TRBJ1-6; possible D gene TRBD1, 6 bases. The V and J ends lost 2 bases and 10 bases respectively, with 13 bases between them. From germline, CDR1 is SGHRS and CDR2 YFSETQ. The CDR3 extends over 14 amino acids. CDR3 loop: CASSLDRRGSPLHF. As DNA, the CDR3 is TGCGCCAGCAGCTTAGACAGGCGGGGGTCACCCCTCCACTTT.

The chain recombines TRBV16 with TRBJ1-5; D is perhaps TRBD1 (6 bases). This CDR3 is built from 16 residues. Trimming removed 2 bases at V and 0 bases at J, with 11 bases between. Germline V gene data show CDR1 as KGHSY and CDR2 as FQNENV. The CDR3 bases are TGTGCCAGCAGCCAACGGACAGTTTATAGCAATCAGCCCCAGCATTTT. Encoded protein: CASSQRTVYSNQPQHF.

The V and J genes are TRBV6-4 and TRBJ2-1; D possibly corresponds to TRBD1 (5 bases). V was cut by 0 bases and J by 8 bases, with 17 bases left in between. The germline gives CDR1 MRHNA, CDR2 SNTAGT. The CDR3 is 16 residues long. The CDR3 sequence is CASSDSVGRGKDEQFF. CDR3 bases: TGTGCCAGCAGTGACTCGGTGGGGCGTGGGAAAGATGAGCAGTTCTTC.

This chain connects TRBV6-1 to TRBJ2-4; TRBD1 matches at 7 bases. V was pared by 2 bases and J by 1 base, with 2 bases of the junction left unmatched. Germline CDR1 reads MNHNS; CDR2 reads SASEGT. This CDR3 is built from 15 residues. CDR3 DNA: TGTGCCAGCAGTGAATACAGGGGTGCCAAAAACATTCAGTACTTC. Its translation: CASSEYRGAKNIQYF.

The V gene is TRBV9, the J gene TRBJ2-3; tentative D call: TRBD1 (6 bases). Germline V gene sequence: CDR1 SGDLS, CDR2 YYNGEE. This CDR3 contains 17 residues. V lost 0 bases to trimming and J lost 4 bases, with 18 bases between them. This CDR3 reads CASSVDVGGTIADTQYF. DNA of the CDR3: TGTGCCAGCAGCGTAGATGTAGGGGGAACAATTGCAGATACGCAGTATTTT.

The chain links TRBV2 to TRBJ1-2; 9 nucleotides align to TRBD1. The junction had 17 bases not matched to a gene; V was cut back by 8 bases and J by 4 bases. Germline CDR1 SNHLY, CDR2 FYNNEI. The CDR3 spans 17 residues. CDR3 nucleotides: TGTGCCAGCTTGCACTCCAAATCCGGACAGGGGTCCTATGGCTACACCTTC. Translation gives CASLHSKSGQGSYGYTF.

V and J are TRBV7-3 and TRBJ1-1; D not resolved. V was clipped by 2 bases and J by 7 bases, with 11 bases between them. CDR1 is SGHTA, CDR2 FQGTGA, per germline. CDR3 length: 13 amino acids. The CDR3 loop is CASSLGGGLEAFF. The DNA of the CDR3 is TGTGCCAGCAGCTTAGGAGGAGGCCTTGAAGCTTTCTTT. Looking up the rest from reference TRBV7-3 and TRBJ1-1 gives the full variable domain: GAGVSQTPSNKVTEKGKYVELRCDPISGHTALYWYRQSLGQGPEFLIYFQGTGAADDSGLPNDRFFAVRPEGSVSTLKIQRTERGDSAVYLCASSLGGGLEAFFGQGTRLTVV.

The rearrangement links TRBV28 to TRBJ1-1; D remains ambiguous. This CDR3 contains 18 residues. V lost 0 bases, J lost 1 base, and 18 bases lay in between. In germline, CDR1 is MDHEN, CDR2 SYDVKM. CDR3 nucleotides: TGTGCCAGCAGTTTATGGCGGGTGGTCGGGTCGAAGAACACTGAAGCTTTCTTT. Residues: CASSLWRVVGSKNTEAFF.

The chain has TRBV30 and TRBJ2-3; D gene uncertain. Germline CDR1 reads GTSNPN; CDR2 reads SVGIG (reference sequence). This CDR3 has 15 amino acids. V was cut by 4 bases and J by 1 base, with 15 bases left in between. The CDR3 nucleotides read TGTGCCTGGAAAACCGCTTCGGTGGGCACAGATACGCAGTATTTT. It encodes CAWKTASVGTDTQYF.

The CDR3 loop reads CASRDHLGSTASANEKLFF. CDR3 bases: TGTGCCAGTAGGGACCACCTGGGGTCTACTGCATCAGCTAATGAAAAACTGTTTTTT. This chain connects TRBV19 to TRBJ1-4; no firm D call. Trimming took off 6 bases at V and 3 bases at J, with 26 bases between the two ends. The CDR3 covers 19 residues. Germline values: CDR1 LNHDA, CDR2 SQIVND (reference sequence).

This clone is a singleton in its sample. The chain uses TRBV2 and TRBJ1-2; maybe TRBD1 (5 bases). Germline CDR1 reads SNHLY; CDR2 reads FYNNEI. This CDR3 is built from 15 residues. Trimming left V 1 base short and J 1 base short, with 10 bases between. For the CDR3, the DNA is TGTGCCAGCAGTGAAGGGGGCGCGGGTAACTATGGCTACACCTTC. Translated, it gives CASSEGGAGNYGYTF.

The rearrangement links TRBV7-6 to TRBJ2-2; D uncertain. The CDR3 sequence is 12 residues long. Germline lookup yields CDR1 SGHVS and CDR2 FNYEAQ. Trimming removed 4 bases from V and 4 bases from J, with 4 bases in between. CDR3 protein: CASSYFTGELFF. The CDR3 region has the DNA TGTGCCAGCAGCTATTTCACCGGGGAGCTGTTTTTT.

The gene calls are TRBV7-8 and TRBJ2-7; D perhaps matches TRBD2 (6 bases). The CDR3 has 15 residues. Looked up from germline, CDR1 is SGHVS and CDR2 is FQNEAQ. V was cut by 7 bases and J by 6 bases, with 22 bases left in between. CDR3 sequence reads: CASTTRGLRTSEQYF. The CDR3 DNA sequence: TGTGCCAGCACCACTAGGGGACTCCGTACGTCCGAGCAGTACTTC. Filled out from reference TRBV7-8 and TRBJ2-7, the complete variable domain reads GAGVSQSPRYKVAKRGQDVALRCDPISGHVSLFWYQQALGQGPEFLTYFQNEAQLDKSGLPSDRFFAERPEGSVSTLKIQRTQQEDSAVYLCASTTRGLRTSEQYFGPGTRLTVT.

The chain joins TRBV19 to TRBJ1-3, with D uncertain. The CDR3 covers 14 residues. Trimming shortened V by 6 bases and J by 0 bases, and 9 bases separated the two germline ends. Per the germline V gene, CDR1 is LNHDA and CDR2 is SQIVND (reference sequence). The chain's CDR3 is CASRWGISGNTIYF. DNA of the CDR3: TGTGCCAGTAGGTGGGGTATCTCTGGAAACACCATATATTTT.

The count of this clone is one. The chain joins TRBV7-2 to TRBJ1-3; no definite D call. Germline CDR1 reads SGHTA; CDR2 reads FQGNSA. The CDR3 totals 15 residues. The V end was cut by 1 base, the J end by 0 bases, with 7 bases between. In DNA, the CDR3 is TGTGCCAGCAGCTTAGTTTGGGTCTCTGGAAACACCATATATTTT. This translates into CASSLVWVSGNTIYF.

The chain recombines TRBV19 with TRBJ1-1; D remains ambiguous. The germline V and J ends were trimmed by 0 bases and 0 bases, with 5 bases remaining between them. This CDR3 comprises 14 residues. Per germline, CDR1 LNHDA and CDR2 SQIVND (reference sequence). CDR3 DNA: TGTGCCAGTAGTATAGACAGCGTGAACACTGAAGCTTTCTTT. Translated: CASSIDSVNTEAFF.

V gene TRBV11-2 combines with J gene TRBJ1-2; D is possibly TRBD1 (6 bases). The CDR3 is made up of 15 amino acids. The V gene lost 5 bases and the J gene lost 6 bases, with 19 bases spanning the gap. In germline, CDR1 is SGHAT, CDR2 FQNNGV. The CDR3, as DNA: TGTGCCAGCAGCCGTGTGTTAGGGGGATTGCATGGCTACACCTTC. Amino acids: CASSRVLGGLHGYTF.

The V and J genes are TRBV6-1 and TRBJ2-7; D is possibly TRBD1 or TRBD2 (5 bases each). The CDR3 consists of 15 residues. V lost 3 bases, J lost 2 bases, and 14 bases lay in between. Looked up from germline, CDR1 is MNHNS and CDR2 is SASEGT. As DNA, the CDR3 is TGTGCCAGCAGTGAGAATGGGGGAAGGCCCTACGAGCAGTACTTC. It is translated as CASSENGGRPYEQYF.

The chain is built from TRBV5-1 and TRBJ1-1; TRBD1 is a possible D gene (5 bases). Germline assignment: CDR1 SGHRS and CDR2 YFSETQ. Trimming pared 0 bases from V and 3 bases from J, leaving 12 bases between. The CDR3 length is 15 residues. CDR3: CASSLAPGDHTEAFF. The CDR3 nucleotides read TGCGCCAGCAGCTTGGCTCCGGGGGATCACACTGAAGCTTTCTTT.

This clone was observed a few times. The gene calls are TRBV30 and TRBJ1-6, with D tentatively TRBD1 (5 bases). Germline loops: CDR1 GTSNPN, CDR2 SVGIG (reference sequence). This CDR3 has 14 amino acids. V was trimmed by 1 base and J by 5 bases, leaving 9 bases between them. The DNA of the CDR3 is TGTGCCTGGAGTGCTGGACAAGATAATTCACCCCTCCACTTT. Encoded protein: CAWSAGQDNSPLHF.

V gene TRBV19 combines with J gene TRBJ1-2; D gene uncertain. V gave up 3 bases and J gave up 2 bases, with 28 bases separating them. Germline V gene lookup returns CDR1 LNHDA and CDR2 SQIVND (reference sequence). The CDR3 is made up of 20 amino acids. CDR3 bases: TGTGCCAGTAGTATCCGGTTTTCGGTGGAGAGGTGGGCGGGAAACTATGGCTACACCTTC. The encoded protein is CASSIRFSVERWAGNYGYTF.

This chain links TRBV6-6 with TRBJ1-2; TRBD1 aligns across 7 bases. CDR1 and CDR2 from the germline V gene are MNHNY and SVGAGI (reference sequence). Trimming cost V 6 bases and J 8 bases; bases outside gene matches: 12. The CDR3 is 14 residues long. Here the CDR3 reads CASRLDRAERGYTF. The CDR3 DNA is TGTGCCAGCAGACTTGACAGGGCCGAGAGAGGCTACACCTTC.

The J gene is TRBJ1-6, the V gene TRBV15, with TRBD1 matching 8 bases. There are 19 residues in the CDR3. The germline V gene has CDR1 LNHNV and CDR2 YYDKDF (reference sequence). Germline trimming cut 2 bases from V and 10 bases from J; bases unmatched to any gene: 19. The DNA for the CDR3 is TGTGCCACCAGCAGATTCTCTTCTTCTCTCACAGGGGGGAGATCACCCCTCCACTTT. Amino acids: CATSRFSSSLTGGRSPLHF.

The chain uses TRBV7-9 and TRBJ2-7; tentative D call: TRBD2 (6 bases). Trimming shortened V by 1 base and J by 2 bases, and 12 bases separated the two germline ends. The germline V gene has CDR1 SEHNR and CDR2 FQNEAQ (reference sequence). This CDR3 is 15 amino acids long. The CDR3 DNA follows: TGTGCCAGCAGCTTAGGGGCGGGGATGGCCTACGAGCAGTACTTC. Encoded protein: CASSLGAGMAYEQYF.

The chain carries TRBV6-6 and TRBJ1-2, with D tentatively TRBD1 (6 bases). The CDR3 has 15 residues. Deletions cut 5 bases from V and 4 bases from J, with 17 bases between. From germline, CDR1 is MNHNY and CDR2 SVGAGI (reference sequence). This CDR3 reads CASSGGRSLTYGYTF. CDR3 coding DNA: TGTGCCAGCAGTGGGGGCAGGTCTCTTACCTATGGCTACACCTTC.

The table lists this clone with a few counts. This chain uses TRBV29-1 with TRBJ2-3, with 8 bases matching TRBD1. This CDR3 has 12 residues. V gave up 5 bases and J gave up 6 bases; unmatched junction bases: 4. Germline values: CDR1 SQVTM, CDR2 ANQGSEA. The CDR3 sequence: CSVRQGRDTQYF. Written as DNA, the CDR3 is TGCAGCGTTCGACAGGGGCGGGATACGCAGTATTTT.

This chain links TRBV19 with TRBJ1-1, with no clear D. The CDR3 consists of 15 residues. Per germline, CDR1 LNHDA and CDR2 SQIVND (reference sequence). V dropped 3 bases and J dropped 1 base, with 12 bases sitting between them. The CDR3 DNA sequence: TGTGCCAGTAGTATCCCAGGAGGCCCGAACACTGAAGCTTTCTTT. It translates to CASSIPGGPNTEAFF.

The chain has TRBV19 and TRBJ1-6, with D perhaps TRBD1 (5 bases). Per the germline V gene, CDR1 is LNHDA and CDR2 is SQIVND (reference sequence). Trimming took 9 bases from V and 0 from J, leaving 15 bases between them. The CDR3 totals 16 residues. The CDR3 DNA reads as TGTGCCAGCGACAGATCTTTCAGCTCCTATAATTCACCCCTCCACTTT. As protein: CASDRSFSSYNSPLHF.

The chain is built from TRBV2 and TRBJ2-7; 8 bases map to TRBD1. This CDR3 is built from 14 residues. V shed 0 bases and J 3 bases; nucleotides not matched to a gene: 1. Per the germline V gene, CDR1 is SNHLY and CDR2 is FYNNEI. For the CDR3, the DNA is TGTGCCAGCAGTGAAGCGGACAGGGTCTACGAGCAGTACTTC. The encoded protein is CASSEADRVYEQYF.

This sequence joins TRBV4-2 and TRBJ1-2; D is perhaps TRBD1 (6 bases). V dropped 4 bases and J dropped 0 bases, with 21 bases sitting between them. The CDR3 sequence is 18 residues long. Germline CDR1 reads LGHNA; CDR2 reads YNFKEQ. The CDR3 region is CASSRETGLLLANYGYTF. The CDR3, as DNA: TGTGCCAGCAGCCGAGAGACAGGTCTTTTATTAGCTAACTATGGCTACACCTTC.

This clone showed up just once. The chain employs TRBV6-1 and TRBJ2-4; D call uncertain. The ends were cut back, 2 bases at V and 11 bases at J, with 13 bases in the middle. Germline V CDR1 and CDR2: MNHNS, SASEGT. The CDR3 is made up of 13 amino acids. The CDR3 loop reads CASSENPPGLQYF. As DNA, the CDR3 is TGTGCCAGCAGTGAAAACCCTCCTGGCCTTCAGTACTTC.